This T cell receptor beta chain was obtained from a study of human T cells and chemical hapten exposure. The CDR3 length is 16 residues. CDR1 is MNHNY and CDR2 is SVGAGI in the germline V gene (reference sequence). Trimming took off 2 bases at V and 10 bases at J, with 18 bases between the two ends. TCRdb reprocessed the RACE reads via MiXCR and lists one record per CDR3 protein. Of tens of thousands of distinct CDR3 sequences listed, approximately 9.9% are singletons. The time point denotes: patch test 3, about 24 weeks after DPC sensitization. The sample's treatment: therapeutic diphenylcyclopropenone sensitization with weekly scalp DPC.

V usage is TRBV6-6 and J usage is TRBJ1-6, with unresolved D. The clonotype originates from a woman aged 40 to 50 with alopecia areata. Some clones in this sample may be carry-over from other donors' samples. Sequenced material: whole blood, taken in connection with sensitization to the hapten diphenylcyclopropenone (DPC). As DNA, the CDR3 is TGTGCCAGCAGTTACACCCCTCCCGGGCGGGAATCACCCCTCCACTTT. Translating it yields CASSYTPPGRESPLHF.